This TCR beta chain is drawn from a study of cytomegalovirus exposure and HLA in healthy donors (dated by TCRdb to 2015 to 2018). About the investigation overall: In an earlier analysis of under 750 of the donors, around 290 Gb of sequence data and 100 million or so unique TCR beta sequences from 180 million or so T cells were reported. About 320 gigabases of sequencing data and tens of millions of unique TCR sequences were included in an early release covering about 700 HLA-typed donors. Of the roughly 400 genotyped donors, about 80% fell in the genetic ancestry cluster associated with self-reported Caucasian donors. The study was designed to test whether signatures of past pathogen exposure could be identified by cataloging public T cell receptors. The study used immunosequencing to profile the T cell repertoires of some 600 subjects and linked those repertoires to cytomegalovirus serostatus. A separate validation cohort of roughly 110 different subjects was used in addition to the approximately 700-subject first cohort. High-throughput TCR immunosequencing, statistical association of individual TCRs with disease status, and machine learning were combined to predict cytomegalovirus infection status. To study patterns of TCR occurrence, a later analysis re-analyzed previously published TCR beta repertoires from hundreds of donors and added high-resolution HLA genotyping. Rather than drawing on any new phenotypic data, the later analysis identified candidate immune exposures from TCR beta sequences and the way those sequences occurred across donors. In an earlier analysis of more than 550 of the donors, high-throughput TCR beta sequencing was used to judge whether each TCR beta V gene segment behaved as functional or pseudogenic. Alongside the repertoire data, information on donor age, sex, ethnicity and CMV serostatus was compiled. A later genetic analysis used genome-wide SNP genotypes for about 55% of the 666 donors, treating that subset as a discovery cohort. All discovery cohort repertoires had been generated using a single sequencing platform. Both class I and class II loci were covered by HLA typing, at four-digit resolution. The number of donors typed differed by locus, with roughly 629-640 for A, B, C, DRB1 and DQB1, roughly 520 for DQA1, 600 to 610 for DPA1, and approximately 470 for DPB1. Several DR-DQ haplotypes were treated as single units for association and clustering because of strong linkage in the cohort. On average, 235,054 unique TCR beta nucleotide sequences were sequenced per donor among a few hundred genotyped donors of the cohort, with about 17% of those sequences being non-productive. The full study reports these points: Three of the identified cytomegalovirus-associated TCR beta chains were confirmed in vitro to be specific for cytomegalovirus antigens. According to a later analysis, most CMV-associated TCR beta chains appeared to be HLA-restricted, and the HLA associations seemed to be driven largely by CMV exposure. Most TCR sequences were observed very rarely across donors, whereas some public TCRs were present in many individuals. CMV serostatus was the only immune exposure information available for the cohort. Because HLA typing was unavailable for some donors at each locus, only the typed subset was used in association tests. In this cohort, only TCR beta chains were sequenced, and detectable features were limited by the absence of alpha or paired-chain data. In an earlier analysis of 500 to 650 of the donors, most TCR beta V segments appeared in productive rearrangements about 90% or about 30% of the time, broadly matching IMGT annotations. A later analysis reported that several top co-occurrence clusters appeared linked to parvovirus B19, influenza, CMV and Epstein-Barr virus. The presence/absence analyses assumed that sequencing depth was roughly uniform across donors, and that assumption may not be true. Linkage disequilibrium might explain the correlated functional status among segregating V segments, but an unknown experimental factor could not be ruled out. In the study, 164 TCR beta chains were listed as associated with cytomegalovirus. About 15 rarely observed V segments, including chromosome 9 orphons, were excluded from the earlier analysis of just under 600 of the donors because counts were too low. Compared with the approximately 700-donor mean, donors in an Asian-associated ancestry cluster had fewer N-insertions in productive TCRs, according to a later genetic analysis. When HLA alleles, especially DR and DQ, strongly co-occurred, TCR associations were difficult to assign to individual alleles. A later analysis found that HLA-associated TCR beta chains were more clonally expanded and had lower generation probabilities than equally common non-associated chains. A later genetic analysis associated a missense DCLRE1C variant with V-gene and J-gene trimming of TCR beta chains, and an independent cohort replicated the association. The classifier was reported to diagnose cytomegalovirus status with high specificity and sensitivity in both the original cohort and the validation cohort. A further reported finding was that TCR beta sequences accurately predicted the HLA-A and HLA-B alleles for most subjects in the first cohort. A group of highly shared sequence variants was considered likely to be a technical artifact of the sequencing pipeline. It was suggested by the authors that the approach could potentially be generalized to other disease states and immunological phenotypes. Some IMGT-functional V segments, including TRBV6-2 and TRBV6-3, could not be distinguished by the 87-base-pair reads and were therefore excluded. According to a later analysis, TCR association rates differed among HLA loci, with DRB1 alleles showing the most associated TCRs and HLA-C alleles showing the fewest. A later analysis associated about 17,000 TCR beta sequences with specific HLA alleles at a false discovery rate of 0.05.

The CDR1 and CDR2 encoded by the germline V gene (reference sequence) are SEHNR and FQNEAQ. From the cysteine up to the phenylalanine, the CDR3 has a length of 15 residues. This entry keeps only the CDR3 DNA: 45 bases, framed from base 1. V and J are truncated by 5 bases and 7 bases respectively, leaving an intervening sequence of 21 bases. Note on this clone: Its specific antigen is unknown. Per-base qualities were not stored, and no clone one base away is much larger.

Receptor amplification or capture employed the immunoSEQ multiplex PCR assay. A mixture of 60 forward primers for TCR Vbeta segments and 13 reverse primers for TCR Jbeta segments was used in the multiplex PCR. The CDR3 region of rearranged TCR beta genes was amplified from genomic DNA by a multiplex PCR assay. Amplified TCR beta libraries were sequenced as 87-base-pair reads on the Illumina HiSeq System. Turning to the authors' computational methods: Across the roughly 640 repertoires, a later analysis counted some 80 million unique TCR beta chains, 8.5 million to 12 million of which were shared by at least two donors. Raw reads were error-corrected and collapsed into unique sequences by a nearest-neighbor algorithm in which closely related sequences were merged to remove PCR and sequencing errors. To assign V, D and J gene segments, CDR3 sequences were aligned to IMGT reference sequences. Each retained sequence needed at least a six-nucleotide match to both a V gene segment and a J gene segment. Rearrangements were called productive when the CDR3 lacked stop codons and stayed in frame with V and J; all others were non-productive. Following IMGT convention, CDR3 was defined as the stretch from the second conserved V-encoded cysteine to the conserved J-encoded phenylalanine. Sequences without an unambiguous match to a single V gene segment were excluded from the earlier analysis of a few hundred of the donors. In an earlier analysis of roughly 500 of the donors, V segments were called functional above 56.7% productive rearrangements and were called segregating when the between-donor standard deviation exceeded 5%. A statistical classification framework was built for diagnosing cytomegalovirus status from the catalog of TCR beta chain sequences. A later analysis assigned V and J genes by comparing TCR nucleotide sequences with IMGT/GENE-DB human TR gene sequences. The TCRdist pipeline was used in a later analysis to assign CDR3 sequences and most-parsimonious VDJ recombination scenarios. In a later analysis, every TCR beta chain was defined by the combination of its CDR3 amino acid sequence and its V-gene family, and reads without a unique V-gene family were dropped. To address suspected cross-contamination and a sequencing artifact, a later analysis removed roughly 640 highly shared, low-generation-probability nucleotide sequences. In a later analysis, a clonal expansion index for each public chain was calculated from normalized within-repertoire ranks of inferred template counts. Generation probabilities in a later analysis came from a VDJ recombination model fitted to out-of-frame rearrangements, and those results were checked against IGoR. In a later analysis, hypergeometric tests were used to score TCR-TCR, TCR-HLA and TCR-CMV co-occurrence, with a repertoire-size bias correction applied to TCR pairs. False discovery rates were estimated in a later analysis by permuting HLA or CMV assignments 20 times. In a later analysis, co-occurring TCRs were grouped using DBSCAN, and TCRdist sequence similarity was added for clustering within HLA-allele-positive subsets. Repertoires with fewer than 30,000 or more than 120,000 public chains were left out of co-occurrence clustering, as were five repertoires with anomalous nucleotide sharing. Drawn from immuneACCESS, this table holds only the in-frame rearrangements with V and J called that TCRdb kept. Clones are partly lost; checked studies trace under half to an unresolved V gene and leave the rest unexplained. The V and J calls and clone size are taken from that table; D and trimming were inferred from the DNA. This sample gives about 31,000 clones in total; about 60% of them show up just once. 21% of the sample goes to the ten largest clones.

The cohort was made up of roughly 670 healthy bone marrow donors. At the time of sampling, all cohort members were nominally healthy, though unrecorded immune exposures were likely present. The donor was CMV seropositive and belonged to the group of 250 to 300 seropositive cohort members. Every donor gave a peripheral blood sample, and the peripheral blood mononuclear cells from that sample were used for TCR beta sequencing. The Qiagen DNeasy Blood Extraction Kit was used to extract genomic DNA from the blood cell samples. The rearranged segments are TRBV7-9 and TRBJ2-7; TRBD2 could be the D gene, as 6 bases match. The clonotype comes from a man aged 50 to 60 in good health and CMV-seropositive. Input material: PBMCs. CDR3 protein: CASSLAGTPVVEQYF. The DNA sequence is given as TGTGCCAGCAGCCTCGCCGGGACTCCGGTGGTAGAGCAGTACTTC.